The 14 T cell receptor beta chains listed next were all sequenced from one sample in a study. The TRBV12-4/TRBJ1-2 clonotypes were amplified using barcode primers with ligated adaptors. TCRdb fed the multiplex PCR reads into MiXCR, producing one record per CDR3 protein. The data contain 600 or so distinct CDR3 sequences, 20% to 25% of them singletons. The specimen sequenced was naive CD4+ T cells sorted from blood. The subset denotes: naive CD4+ T cells, CD4+CD45RA+CD25-. The origin of the receptors is a female donor with breast cancer.

In its sample, this clonotype was seen a few times. V gene TRBV12-3 or TRBV12-4 combines with J gene TRBJ1-2; 10 nucleotides match TRBD1. V shed 3 bases and J 4 bases; nucleotides not matched to a gene: 2. This CDR3 spans 14 amino acids. The CDR3, as DNA: TGTGCCAGCAGTTTGGGACAGGGGACCTATGGCTACACCTTC. Amino acids: CASSLGQGTYGYTF.

This sequence joins TRBV12-3 or TRBV12-4 and TRBJ1-2, with 9 positions matching TRBD1. J was trimmed by 4 bases and V by 8 bases; bases with no gene match: 11. The CDR3 runs 15 residues. CDR3 loop: CASHPAWTGAYGYTF. CDR3 nucleotides: TGTGCCAGCCACCCTGCGTGGACAGGGGCCTATGGCTACACCTTC.

This clonotype was detected only once. A read error may produce the germline difference seen at one junction end. This chain joins TRBV12-3 or TRBV12-4 and TRBJ1-2; no definite D call. CDR3 length: 14 residues. This CDR3 reads CASSLGQSNYGYTF. In DNA, the CDR3 is TGTGCCAGCAGCTTAGGGCAATCTAACTATGGCTACACCTTC.

V usage is TRBV12-3 or TRBV12-4 and J usage is TRBJ1-2, with TRBD1 matching 7 bases. Unmatched junction bases numbered 5, after V lost 5 bases and J lost 5 bases. The CDR3 sequence is 13 residues long. CDR3 region: CASSRQGIYGYTF. The CDR3, as DNA: TGTGCCAGCAGTAGACAGGGAATTTATGGCTACACCTTC.

This clonotype ranks as large. V and J are TRBV12-3 or TRBV12-4 and TRBJ1-2; D uncertain. V was clipped by 5 bases and J by 6 bases, with 13 bases between them. The CDR3 length is 13 residues. CDR3 region: CASSVGGMNGYTF. CDR3 sequence (DNA): TGTGCCAGCAGTGTGGGAGGAATGAATGGCTACACCTTC.

This clonotype has more than one count but fewer than ten. The gene calls are TRBV12-3 or TRBV12-4 and TRBJ1-2; 7 positions match TRBD1. Losses at the gene ends were 3 bases for V and 4 bases for J; bases not matched to a gene: 5. There are 14 residues in the CDR3. Written as DNA, the CDR3 is TGTGCCAGCAGTTTGGCGACAGGGTCCTATGGCTACACCTTC. Protein product: CASSLATGSYGYTF.

The count of this clonotype is one. This sequence joins TRBV12-3 or TRBV12-4 and TRBJ1-2; D is unclear. This CDR3 region has 10 residues. Trimming shortened V by 8 bases and J by 6 bases, and 7 bases separated the two germline ends. The CDR3 sequence: CASSEDGYTF. Written as DNA, the CDR3 is TGTGCCAGCTCGGAGGATGGCTACACCTTC.

This clonotype occurred a few times. The chain is built from TRBV12-3 or TRBV12-4 and TRBJ1-2, with D possibly TRBD1 on 5 matching bases. The CDR3 is 13 residues long. The V and J ends lost 7 bases and 4 bases respectively, with 13 bases between them. This CDR3 reads CASTVDRSYGYTF. CDR3 bases: TGTGCCAGCACCGTAGACAGAAGCTATGGCTACACCTTC.

This clonotype occurred a few times. The chain carries TRBV12-3 or TRBV12-4 and TRBJ1-2; 7 nucleotides match TRBD1. The CDR3 spans 15 residues. J lost 0 bases, V lost 6 bases, and 7 bases had no gene match. DNA of the CDR3: TGTGCCAGCAGAACCGGGACAGACTCTAACTATGGCTACACCTTC. It is translated as CASRTGTDSNYGYTF.

This clonotype was recorded only once. The DNA of the CDR3 is TGTGCCAGCAGCCTTACCCGGGACAGGGAAAGCTACACCTTC. This gives the protein CASSLTRDRESYTF. The chain uses TRBV12-3 or TRBV12-4 and TRBJ1-2; 9 nucleotides agree with TRBD1. Trimming cost V 6 bases and J 9 bases; bases outside gene matches: 11. The CDR3 is 14 amino acids.

This clonotype was found a few times. V usage is TRBV12-3 or TRBV12-4 and J usage is TRBJ1-2; D perhaps matches TRBD1 (5 bases). Trimming stripped 6 bases from V and 0 bases from J, with 14 bases between. This CDR3 has 15 amino acids. This CDR3 is CASSLSSGSNYGYTF. The CDR3 DNA follows: TGTGCCAGCAGCTTAAGTTCAGGGTCTAACTATGGCTACACCTTC.

The CDR3 DNA follows: TGTGCCAGCAGTCGCCCGACAGGGCGGATCTATGGCTACACCTTC. Translated: CASSRPTGRIYGYTF. The rearrangement joins TRBV12-3 or TRBV12-4 to TRBJ1-2; the match to TRBD1 covers 7 bases. J was trimmed by 4 bases and V by 5 bases; bases with no gene match: 10. The CDR3 runs 15 residues.

This clonotype occurred many times. The J gene is TRBJ1-2, the V gene TRBV12-3 or TRBV12-4; weak D call: TRBD1 (5 bases). Trimming took 2 bases from V and 7 from J, leaving 11 bases between them. The CDR3 spans 13 residues. Written as DNA, the CDR3 is TGTGCCAGCAGTTTAACAGGCGGCTTTGGCTACACCTTC. Translated: CASSLTGGFGYTF.

The gene calls are TRBV12-3 or TRBV12-4 and TRBJ1-2, with D perhaps matching TRBD1 (6 bases). V was pared by 6 bases and J by 4 bases, with 12 bases between. The CDR3 is made up of 13 amino acids. The CDR3 DNA follows: TGTGCCAGCAGCGCCGGACAGAGCTATGGCTACACCTTC. Residues: CASSAGQSYGYTF.